This is a list of T cell receptor beta chains from one sample in a study of T cells in Graves' hyperthyroidism and ophthalmopathy. TCRdb reanalysed the multiplex PCR reads using MiXCR and keeps one entry per CDR3 protein. In the table there are 500,000 to 750,000 distinct CDR3 sequences, roughly 50% of which are singletons. Sequenced: peripheral blood or thyroid tissue (not recorded which). These receptors all come from a woman between 18 and 29 years old with Graves' hyperthyroidism. Both conserved end residues are part of each CDR3. The order of the fields is J gene, clone size, V gene, D gene, CDR3 DNA, CDR3 protein. A D gene is named only where the DNA matches it firmly. Some rows mark clone size as missing; the rest say once, few, many or name a class of expanded clone.

J gene: TRBJ1-1
clone size: NA
V gene: TRBV20-1
D gene: NA
CDR3 DNA: TGCAGTGCTAGAGATCAGGGGTTAGGCACTGAAGCTTTCTTT
CDR3 protein: CSARDQGLGTEAFF

J gene: TRBJ1-1
clone size: many
V gene: TRBV20-1
D gene: NA
CDR3 DNA: TGCAGTGCTCACCCCGGGACTGAAGCTTTCTTT
CDR3 protein: CSAHPGTEAFF

J gene: TRBJ1-4
clone size: NA
V gene: TRBV20-1
D gene: NA
CDR3 DNA: TGCAGTGCTAGGGGAGGGGTGGATGAAAAACTGTTTTTT
CDR3 protein: CSARGGVDEKLFF

J gene: TRBJ2-7
clone size: NA
V gene: TRBV7-8
D gene: TRBD2
CDR3 DNA: TGTGCCAGCAGCTTCGGGGGAGAGGCCCTCGGGGGGTCCTACGAGCAGTACTTC
CDR3 protein: CASSFGGEALGGSYEQYF

J gene: TRBJ1-2
clone size: NA
V gene: TRBV5-1
D gene: TRBD1
CDR3 DNA: TGCGCCAGCAGCTACGGGACAGGGGCCAACTATGGCTACACCTTC
CDR3 protein: CASSYGTGANYGYTF

J gene: TRBJ1-6
clone size: NA
V gene: TRBV10-3
D gene: NA
CDR3 DNA: TGTGCCATCAGTGAACCCGGGCCCATTAATTCACCCCTCCACTTT
CDR3 protein: CAISEPGPINSPLHF

J gene: TRBJ2-7
clone size: many
V gene: TRBV4-1
D gene: NA
CDR3 DNA: TGCGCCAGCAGCCAAGGGGCTGATACCTACGAGCAGTACTTC
CDR3 protein: CASSQGADTYEQYF

J gene: TRBJ1-2
clone size: NA
V gene: TRBV12-3/TRBV12-4
D gene: TRBD1
CDR3 DNA: TGTGCCAGCACTCTCCGGCCAGGACAGGGATCCTACACCTTC
CDR3 protein: CASTLRPGQGSYTF

J gene: TRBJ2-5
clone size: many
V gene: TRBV18
D gene: NA
CDR3 DNA: TGTGCCAGCTCCATCGGCGGGAAAGAGACCCAGTACTTC
CDR3 protein: CASSIGGKETQYF

J gene: TRBJ2-7
clone size: NA
V gene: TRBV7-9
D gene: NA
CDR3 DNA: TGTGCCAGCGGCGGGGGACAGGACTACGAGCAGTACTTC
CDR3 protein: CASGGGQDYEQYF

J gene: TRBJ1-1
clone size: few
V gene: TRBV25-1
D gene: TRBD1
CDR3 DNA: TGTGCCAGCGTGGCCCGGACAGGTCCGAACACTGAAGCTTTCTTT
CDR3 protein: CASVARTGPNTEAFF

J gene: TRBJ1-3
clone size: NA
V gene: TRBV5-1
D gene: NA
CDR3 DNA: TGCGCCAGCAGCTTGGAGGGTGAGAACTCTGGAAACACCATATATTTT
CDR3 protein: CASSLEGENSGNTIYF

J gene: TRBJ2-5
clone size: NA
V gene: TRBV2
D gene: NA
CDR3 DNA: TGTGCCAGCAGGTGGGCGGGCTTCCAAGGGACCCAGTGCTTC
CDR3 protein: CASRWAGFQGTQCF

J gene: TRBJ1-2
clone size: NA
V gene: TRBV24-1
D gene: TRBD1
CDR3 DNA: TGTGCCACCAGTGATGGCCCGGGACAGCCGAACTATGGCTACACCTTC
CDR3 protein: CATSDGPGQPNYGYTF

J gene: TRBJ2-7
clone size: many
V gene: TRBV5-1
D gene: TRBD1
CDR3 DNA: TGCGCCAGCAGCATGGGACAGGGTACCTACGAGCAGTACTTC
CDR3 protein: CASSMGQGTYEQYF

J gene: TRBJ1-2
clone size: many
V gene: TRBV7-9
D gene: NA
CDR3 DNA: TGTGCCAGCAGGCTCATTAACCTGAGCGGCTACACCTTC
CDR3 protein: CASRLINLSGYTF

J gene: TRBJ2-7
clone size: many
V gene: TRBV7-9
D gene: NA
CDR3 DNA: TGTGCCAGCAGCTCTGGGCTCTACGAGCAGTACTTC
CDR3 protein: CASSSGLYEQYF

J gene: TRBJ2-7
clone size: NA
V gene: TRBV15
D gene: NA
CDR3 DNA: TGTGCCACCAGCAGTTTATCGGTGGTCCACGAGCAGTACTTC
CDR3 protein: CATSSLSVVHEQYF

J gene: TRBJ1-1
clone size: NA
V gene: TRBV6-1
D gene: TRBD1
CDR3 DNA: TGTGCCAGCAGTTCTAGGACAGGCCAGGGGGAAGCTTTCTTT
CDR3 protein: CASSSRTGQGEAFF

J gene: TRBJ1-6
clone size: many
V gene: TRBV14
D gene: NA
CDR3 DNA: TGTGCCAGCAGCCAAGTCTTCCCCTATTCACCCCTCCACTTT
CDR3 protein: CASSQVFPYSPLHF

J gene: TRBJ1-6
clone size: NA
V gene: TRBV25-1
D gene: NA
CDR3 DNA: TGTGCCAGCAGAGACTCTGTCGGGCGCCGGGCACCCCTCCACTTT
CDR3 protein: CASRDSVGRRAPLHF

J gene: TRBJ2-1
clone size: many
V gene: TRBV20-1
D gene: NA
CDR3 DNA: TGCAGGGACTTGGGGGGAACTTCCTACAATGAGCAGTTCTTC
CDR3 protein: CRDLGGTSYNEQFF

J gene: TRBJ2-7
clone size: few
V gene: TRBV6-6
D gene: NA
CDR3 DNA: TGTGCCAGCAGTTACTCGGGTTTAGCCCCATACGAGCAGTACTTC
CDR3 protein: CASSYSGLAPYEQYF

J gene: TRBJ2-7
clone size: NA
V gene: TRBV15
D gene: NA
CDR3 DNA: TGTGCCACCAGCAGAGATGAGGAGGGAGACGAGCAGTACTTC
CDR3 protein: CATSRDEEGDEQYF

J gene: TRBJ1-2
clone size: NA
V gene: TRBV6-1
D gene: TRBD1
CDR3 DNA: TGTGCCAGCGACCGGGACAGGGGAGGTGAGGGCTACACCTTC
CDR3 protein: CASDRDRGGEGYTF

J gene: TRBJ1-1
clone size: NA
V gene: TRBV20-1
D gene: NA
CDR3 DNA: TGCAGTGCTAGAAATAGGGTCACTGAAGCTTTCTTT
CDR3 protein: CSARNRVTEAFF